Below, 12 T cell receptor beta chains from the same sample are listed, as sequenced in a study of cytomegalovirus exposure and HLA in healthy donors (TCRdb year 2017). To prepare the library, the immunoSEQ multiplex PCR assay was applied. The multiplex PCR relied on a mix of 60 forward primers for TCR Vbeta segments and 13 reverse primers for TCR Jbeta segments. In its TCRdb copy, this immuneACCESS table keeps in-frame sequences only and misses some clones. Where compared with another copy, unresolved V genes explain less than half of these, and the others have no known cause. In this sample the table shows approximately 120,000 clones, about four fifths of which occur a single time. The top ten clones comprise about 13% of the sample. Specimen: PBMCs. These receptors originate from an older woman in good health and CMV-seropositive.

The rearrangement uses TRBV5-4 and TRBJ2-7; 9 nucleotides match TRBD2. With 5 bases clipped from V and 3 bases from J, the junction kept 9 bases outside the gene matches. Germline lookup yields CDR1 SGHNT and CDR2 YYREEE (reference sequence). The CDR3 length is 15 residues. Here the CDR3 DNA reads TGTGCCAGCAGTACTATAGCGGGAGCGGACTACGAGCAGTACTTC. Amino acids: CASSTIAGADYEQYF. Full variable domain (remainder filled in from reference TRBV5-4 and TRBJ2-7): ETGVTQSPTHLIKTRGQQVTLRCSSQSGHNTVSWYQQALGQGPQFIFQYYREEENGRGNFPPRFSGLQFPNYSSELNVNALELDDSALYLCASSTIAGADYEQYFGPGTRLTVT.

Concerning this clone: The sample has other DNA sequences that encode this CDR3 too. The chain carries TRBV10-3 and TRBJ2-3; 9 positions match TRBD1. The V gene end was trimmed by 7 bases and the J gene end by 6 bases; junction bases not matched to a gene: 11. This CDR3 region has 15 residues. Per the germline V gene, CDR1 is ENHRY and CDR2 is SYGVKD. Here the CDR3 reads CAITPGQGGADTQYF. CDR3 in DNA: TGTGCCATCACTCCGGGACAGGGAGGGGCTGATACGCAGTATTTT.

The chain links TRBV5-1 to TRBJ1-1; 7 nucleotides agree with TRBD1. The ends lost 2 bases at V and 4 bases at J; junction bases unmatched: 8. Germline loops: CDR1 SGHRS, CDR2 YFSETQ. This CDR3 is built from 15 residues. The CDR3 spells CASSLIQGGGTEAFF. In DNA, the CDR3 is TGCGCCAGCAGCTTAATCCAGGGGGGTGGCACTGAAGCTTTCTTT.

The V and J genes are TRBV5-4 and TRBJ1-5; D is possibly TRBD1 (6 bases). Trimming removed 2 bases at V and 2 bases at J, with 8 bases between. The CDR3 spans 14 residues. Germline V CDR1 and CDR2: SGHNT, YYREEE (reference sequence). In DNA form, the CDR3 reads TGTGCCAGCAGCTTACAGGGTGGCAATCAGCCCCAGCATTTT. It translates to CASSLQGGNQPQHF.

The V call is TRBV15, the J call TRBJ1-3; 8 nucleotides line up with TRBD1. In germline, CDR1 is LNHNV, CDR2 YYDKDF (reference sequence). The V gene end was trimmed by 2 bases and the J gene end by 0 bases; junction bases not matched to a gene: 3. The CDR3 consists of 16 residues. The CDR3 sequence: CATSRQTGVSGNTIYF. DNA for the CDR3: TGTGCCACCAGCAGACAGACAGGGGTCTCTGGAAACACCATATATTTT.

The CDR3 nucleotides read TGTGCCAGCATGCGTCAGGAACCCAATGAGCAGTTCTTC. Its translation: CASMRQEPNEQFF. V and J are TRBV6-6 and TRBJ2-1; D remains unclear. Germline assignment: CDR1 MNHNY and CDR2 SVGAGI (reference sequence). This CDR3 is built from 13 residues. The V and J ends lost 7 bases and 6 bases respectively, with 13 bases between them.

This clone was seen only a few times. The chain combines TRBV2 with TRBJ1-4, with a tentative D call TRBD1 (5 bases). V was pared by 7 bases and J by 3 bases, with 12 bases between. The germline CDR1 and CDR2 sequences are SNHLY and FYNNEI. The CDR3 runs 14 residues. CDR3 amino acids: CASNAQGSNEKLFF. CDR3 bases: TGTGCCAGCAACGCTCAGGGATCTAATGAAAAACTGTTTTTT.

The chain couples TRBV27 to TRBJ2-5; weak D call: TRBD2 (8 bases). Germline assignment: CDR1 MNHEY and CDR2 SMNVEV (reference sequence). V lost 3 bases, J lost 6 bases, and 20 bases lay in between. The length of the CDR3 is 16 residues. CDR3 coding DNA: TGTGCCAGCAGTTTGTATAGCGGGACAGCTAGGCAGACCCAGTACTTC. It specifies CASSLYSGTARQTQYF.

This clone was found a few times. J is TRBJ1-2 and V is TRBV4-1; 7 nucleotides line up with TRBD1. The CDR3 totals 15 residues. CDR1 is MGHRA and CDR2 is YSYEKL in the germline V gene. J gave up 7 bases and V 1 base, and 9 bases lay outside the gene matches. The CDR3 loop is CASSQGEGASRGYTF. The DNA for the CDR3 is TGCGCCAGCAGCCAAGGTGAGGGGGCATCTCGTGGCTACACCTTC.

The V and J genes are TRBV5-1 and TRBJ1-4; D may be TRBD1 (5 bases). Germline CDR1 SGHRS, CDR2 YFSETQ. The CDR3 covers 15 residues. Trimming removed 0 bases at V and 5 bases at J, with 11 bases between. CDR3 sequence reads: CASSLGQGGNEKLFF. CDR3 sequence (DNA): TGCGCCAGCAGCTTGGGTCAGGGAGGAAATGAAAAACTGTTTTTT.

The chain has TRBV30 and TRBJ1-1; 9 positions agree with TRBD1. CDR3 length: 13 residues. Trimming removed 4 bases from V and 4 bases from J; junction bases left unmatched: 4. Germline-derived CDR1 and CDR2 are GTSNPN and SVGIG (reference sequence). The CDR3 nucleotides are TGTGCCTGGAACAGGGGGCGCGTCACTGAAGCTTTCTTT. Amino acid sequence: CAWNRGRVTEAFF. The whole variable domain, filled in from reference TRBV30 and TRBJ1-1, reads SQTIHQWPATLVQPVGSPLSLECTVEGTSNPNLYWYRQAAGRGLQLLFYSVGIGQISSEVPQNLSASRPQDRQFILSSKKLLLSDSGFYLCAWNRGRVTEAFFGQGTRLTVV.

The chain combines TRBV7-9 with TRBJ1-2; D unresolved. Germline V gene sequence: CDR1 SEHNR, CDR2 FQNEAQ (reference sequence). V dropped 2 bases and J dropped 7 bases, with 14 bases sitting between them. This CDR3 is built from 14 residues. The CDR3 DNA reads as TGTGCCAGCAGCTTACCTGACGCGCGGTTTGGCTACACCTTC. Encoded protein: CASSLPDARFGYTF.